A single sample is the source of the 18 T cell receptor beta chains below, sequenced in a study of T cell responses to AZD1222 COVID-19 vaccine. This table comes from immunoSEQ multiplex PCR, and its TCRdb copy is limited to in-frame clones, with some not included. This sample has 45,000 to 60,000 clones, with approximately 86% found just once. This specimen was peripheral blood, taken on day 0 of AZD1222 vaccination. The receptors originated from an adult in good health.

The V call is TRBV2, the J call TRBJ1-5, with a possible D match to TRBD1 (5 bases). Trimming removed 2 bases from V and 4 bases from J, with 9 bases in between. Germline V gives CDR1 SNHLY, CDR2 FYNNEI. CDR3 size: 14 residues. The chain's CDR3 is CASSEQGGNQPQHF. CDR3 nucleotides: TGTGCCAGCAGTGAACAGGGAGGTAATCAGCCCCAGCATTTT.

The chain combines TRBV6-2 or TRBV6-3 with TRBJ2-1; the D gene is possibly TRBD2 (6 bases). Germline assignment: CDR1 MNHEY and CDR2 SVGEGT. This CDR3 has 15 residues. The germline V and J ends were trimmed by 4 bases and 2 bases, with 12 bases remaining between them. This CDR3 reads CASSLTRGPYNEQFF. The CDR3 DNA reads as TGTGCCAGCAGTTTGACTAGGGGTCCCTACAATGAGCAGTTCTTC.

The chain joins TRBV27 to TRBJ1-2, with TRBD1 matching 8 bases. Germline V gene lookup returns CDR1 MNHEY and CDR2 SMNVEV (reference sequence). V lost 7 bases, J lost 8 bases, and 9 bases stayed unmatched. There are 13 residues in the CDR3. CDR3: CASTTGDFGGYTF. Here the CDR3 DNA reads TGTGCCAGCACGACAGGGGACTTCGGGGGCTACACCTTC.

V usage is TRBV27 and J usage is TRBJ1-1; TRBD1 aligns across 7 bases. Germline CDR1 reads MNHEY; CDR2 reads SMNVEV (reference sequence). V dropped 3 bases and J dropped 5; count of bases not matched to a gene: 6. This CDR3 spans 14 amino acids. The CDR3 DNA follows: TGTGCCAGCAGTTTCCAAGACAGGGTGACTGAAGCTTTCTTT. The encoded protein is CASSFQDRVTEAFF.

The genes are TRBV28 and TRBJ1-4; 8 positions agree with TRBD1. J lost 8 bases, V lost 6 bases, and 11 bases had no gene match. CDR3 length: 15 amino acids. In germline, CDR1 is MDHEN, CDR2 SYDVKM. CDR3: CASSSTQGAFEKLFF. The CDR3 bases are TGTGCCAGCAGCTCAACCCAGGGGGCGTTCGAAAAACTGTTTTTT.

This chain uses TRBV6-5 with TRBJ1-2; D might be TRBD1 (6 bases). CDR1 is MNHEY and CDR2 is SVGAGI in the germline V gene. Trimming took off 7 bases at V and 1 base at J, with 16 bases between the two ends. This CDR3 spans 15 amino acids. The CDR3 sequence is CASNGEGGFNYGYTF. For the CDR3, the DNA is TGTGCCAGCAACGGTGAGGGGGGATTTAACTATGGCTACACCTTC.

The genes are TRBV4-2 and TRBJ1-3; 7 bases fit TRBD1. CDR3 size: 17 residues. CDR1 is LGHNA and CDR2 is YNFKEQ in the germline V gene. J gave up 2 bases and V 0 bases, and 7 bases lay outside the gene matches. CDR3 loop: CASSQETGRNTGNTIYF. CDR3 coding DNA: TGTGCCAGCAGCCAAGAGACAGGGAGGAATACTGGAAACACCATATATTTT.

This CDR3 is CASSYSQGNEKLFF. DNA for the CDR3: TGTGCCAGCAGTTATAGCCAGGGTAATGAAAAACTGTTTTTT. The chain has TRBV6-5 and TRBJ1-4; TRBD1 might be the D (5 bases). The CDR3 runs 14 residues. Trimming stripped 3 bases from V and 4 bases from J, with 9 bases between. Germline CDR1 reads MNHEY; CDR2 reads SVGAGI.

This chain uses TRBV30 with TRBJ2-7, with unresolved D. Trimming left V 3 bases short and J 7 bases short, with 10 bases between. The CDR3 sequence is 11 residues long. CDR1 is GTSNPN and CDR2 is SVGIG in the germline V gene (reference sequence). The chain's CDR3 is CAWSDPQEQYF. The DNA for the CDR3 is TGTGCCTGGAGCGATCCCCAGGAGCAGTACTTC.

The chain has TRBV29-1 and TRBJ1-2; D is undetermined. V lost 7 bases, J lost 5 bases, and 17 bases lay in between. CDR3 size: 13 residues. Germline V gene data show CDR1 as SQVTM and CDR2 as ANQGSEA. Here the CDR3 DNA reads TGCAGCGCCCAGAATCCAGTATGGTATGGCTACACCTTC. Amino acid sequence: CSAQNPVWYGYTF.

The J gene is TRBJ1-6, the V gene TRBV21-1. TRBV21-1 corresponds to a pseudogene. This CDR3 is built from 18 residues. For the CDR3, the DNA is TGTGCCAGCACCCAACCCGGGTGGGGGGGGTCTCATAATTCACCCCTCCACTTT. Its translation is CASTQPGWGGSHNSPLHF.

The chain joins TRBV9 to TRBJ2-7, with 7 bases identical to TRBD1. J lost 12 bases, V lost 4 bases, and 13 bases had no gene match. Per germline, CDR1 SGDLS and CDR2 YYNGEE. This CDR3 spans 13 amino acids. CDR3 loop: CASSIRDRANLYF. CDR3 DNA sequence: TGTGCCAGCAGCATTCGCGACAGGGCGAATCTGTACTTC.

The chain joins TRBV6-5 to TRBJ1-1; D unclear. Trimming cost V 0 bases and J 1 base, with 3 bases left between them. CDR1 is MNHEY and CDR2 is SVGAGI in the germline V gene. The CDR3 runs 13 residues. CDR3 nucleotides: TGTGCCAGCAGTTACTCGGCGAACACTGAAGCTTTCTTT. Translated: CASSYSANTEAFF.

The chain employs TRBV6-2 or TRBV6-3 and TRBJ1-1; 7 bases are a match to TRBD1. The germline CDR1 and CDR2 sequences are MNHEY and SVGEGT. There are 16 residues in the CDR3. V was pared by 2 bases and J by 1 base, with 7 bases of the junction left unmatched. This chain's CDR3 is CASSYPNRGSNTEAFF. CDR3 DNA sequence: TGTGCCAGCAGTTACCCAAACAGGGGTTCGAACACTGAAGCTTTCTTT.

V gene TRBV3-1 (or the pseudogene TRBV3-2) combines with J gene TRBJ2-1; D not certain. From germline, CDR1 is LGHDT and CDR2 YNNKEL (reference sequence). The V and J ends lost 0 bases and 8 bases respectively, with 5 bases between them. The CDR3 runs to 12 residues. CDR3 sequence reads: CASSQEFYEQFF. In DNA, the CDR3 is TGTGCCAGCAGCCAAGAGTTCTATGAGCAGTTCTTC.

This sequence joins TRBV7-9 and TRBJ1-1; TRBD1 matches 7 bases. The CDR3 has 15 amino acids. In germline, CDR1 is SEHNR, CDR2 FQNEAQ (reference sequence). V trimming: 1 base; J trimming: 1 base; junction bases outside the gene matches: 3. The CDR3 DNA sequence: TGTGCCAGCAGCTTAGGTGGGACAGCGAACACTGAAGCTTTCTTT. Protein: CASSLGGTANTEAFF.

The chain combines TRBV27 with TRBJ2-3; TRBD2 aligns across 7 bases. Trimming cost V 4 bases and J 5 bases; bases outside gene matches: 15. This CDR3 has 17 residues. Per the germline V gene, CDR1 is MNHEY and CDR2 is SMNVEV (reference sequence). The CDR3 nucleotides are TGTGCCAGCAGTTCGTGGGTACATGTCGCGGGAGAAGATACGCAGTATTTT. Residues: CASSSWVHVAGEDTQYF.

The chain is built from TRBV21-1 and TRBJ1-5; the D call in the table, TRBD1, was not verified against the DNA. TRBV21-1 is deemed a pseudogene. The CDR3 is 19 amino acids. CDR3 bases: TGTGCCAGCATCCACCCGGGACAGGGCCTTACAAGTGGCAATCAGCCCCAGCATTTT. It encodes CASIHPGQGLTSGNQPQHF.